This TCR beta chain was identified during a study of shared clonotypes between healthy human individuals. About the study: The donor group consisted of a couple of women and a few men, aged 18 to 49. Broader study findings: Non-shared clonotypes displayed generation probabilities falling below those of clonotypes present in all four donors.

Naive CD8 cells were CD45RO-negative, positively selected for CCR7, excluding terminally differentiated effector memory CD45RA+ cells. Germline CDR1 and CDR2: KGHSH and LQKENI. CDR3 length: 17 residues. After removal of 2 bases from V and 7 bases from J, the junction contained 13 bases not matched to a gene. The data were produced by immunoSEQ multiplex PCR, yet TCRdb's version contains in-frame clones alone and is incomplete. The data contain about 2.1 million clones, just under 95% of them singletons. A remark on this clone: Its target is unknown.

V and J are TRBV18 and TRBJ2-1, with TRBD2 matching 8 bases. This sequence originates from a man aged 18 to 29 in good health. Some clones in this sample may be carry-over from other donors' samples. The sample was naive CD8+ T cells from PBMCs. CDR3: CASSPYLSGSVKNEQFF. Here the CDR3 DNA reads TGTGCCAGCTCACCATATCTCAGCGGGAGTGTCAAAAATGAGCAGTTCTTC.